This T cell receptor (beta chain) was found in a study of blood T cell repertoires in COVID-19. Study overall: Sites in the United States, Italy and Spain provided acute and convalescent COVID-19 samples.

As handled by the study authors: Amplification of reference gene primers was used by the study to estimate nucleated cell counts. Generated by immunoSEQ multiplex PCR, the TCRdb table keeps only in-frame clones and is missing some. That table is the source of V, J and clone size, and D and trimming were worked out from the DNA. The sample contains roughly 350,000 clones, about nine tenths of which appear only once. In germline, CDR1 is GTSNPN, CDR2 SVGIG (reference sequence). V shed 1 base and J shed 7 bases, with 20 bases lying between them. There are 15 residues in the CDR3. The sequencing input was peripheral blood. The genes are TRBV30 and TRBJ2-7; weak D call: TRBD1 (7 bases). The receptor's source is a woman in her forties or fifties with COVID-19, enrolled during active disease. CDR3 in DNA: TGTGCCTGGAGTGGAACGACAGGGCCGGCGGGGGAGCAGTACTTC. Its translation is CAWSGTTGPAGEQYF.